This T cell receptor (beta chain) originates from a study of early T cells in non-severe SARS-CoV-2 infection. TCRdb re-analysed the 5' RACE reads in MiXCR, keeping a single row per CDR3 protein. The sample includes about 110,000 distinct CDR3 sequences, 9.5% to 13% of them seen just once. The germline CDR1 and CDR2 sequences are SEHNR and FQNEAQ (reference sequence). V shed 6 bases and J shed 6 bases, with 19 bases lying between them. This CDR3 is 15 amino acids long. Input material: whole blood. The source of this sequence is an adult who was a healthcare worker with PCR-confirmed SARS-CoV-2 infection or an uninfected control (not recorded which). V usage is TRBV7-9 and J usage is TRBJ2-3; the D is unclear. For the CDR3, the DNA is TGTGCCAGCAGTTTGGACGGTCCCTTCGGGGATACGCAGTATTTT. Residues: CASSLDGPFGDTQYF.